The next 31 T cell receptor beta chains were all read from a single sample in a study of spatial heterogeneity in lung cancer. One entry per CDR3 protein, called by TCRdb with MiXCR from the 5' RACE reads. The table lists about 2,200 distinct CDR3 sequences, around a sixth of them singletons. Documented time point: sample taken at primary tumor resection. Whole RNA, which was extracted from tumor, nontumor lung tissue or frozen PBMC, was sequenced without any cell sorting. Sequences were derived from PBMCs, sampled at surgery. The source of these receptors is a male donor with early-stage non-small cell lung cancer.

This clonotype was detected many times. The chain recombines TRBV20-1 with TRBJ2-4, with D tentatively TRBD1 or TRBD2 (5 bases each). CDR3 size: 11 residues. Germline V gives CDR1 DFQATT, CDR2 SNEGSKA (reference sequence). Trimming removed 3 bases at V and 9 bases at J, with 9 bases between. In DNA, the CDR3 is TGCAGTGCTAGTGATGGGGGCATTCAGTACTTC. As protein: CSASDGGIQYF.

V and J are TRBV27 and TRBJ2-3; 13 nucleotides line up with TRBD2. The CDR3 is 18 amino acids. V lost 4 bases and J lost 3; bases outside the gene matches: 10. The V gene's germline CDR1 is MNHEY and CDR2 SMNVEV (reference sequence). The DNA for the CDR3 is TGTGCCAGCAGTTCAGGGACTAGCGGGGCCCTGCTAACAGATACGCAGTATTTT. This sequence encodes CASSSGTSGALLTDTQYF.

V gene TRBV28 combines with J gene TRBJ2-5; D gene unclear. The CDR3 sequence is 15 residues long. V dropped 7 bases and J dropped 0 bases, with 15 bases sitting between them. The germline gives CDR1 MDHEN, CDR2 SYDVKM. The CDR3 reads CASISKHRYQETQYF. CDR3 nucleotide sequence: TGTGCCAGCATCTCAAAGCATAGGTACCAAGAGACCCAGTACTTC.

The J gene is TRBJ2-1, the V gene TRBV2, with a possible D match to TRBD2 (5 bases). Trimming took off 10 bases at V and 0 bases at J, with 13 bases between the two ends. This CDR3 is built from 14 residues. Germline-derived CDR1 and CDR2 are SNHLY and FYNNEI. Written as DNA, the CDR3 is TGTGCCATCCCTGGGAGCCGCTCCTACAATGAGCAGTTCTTC. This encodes CAIPGSRSYNEQFF.

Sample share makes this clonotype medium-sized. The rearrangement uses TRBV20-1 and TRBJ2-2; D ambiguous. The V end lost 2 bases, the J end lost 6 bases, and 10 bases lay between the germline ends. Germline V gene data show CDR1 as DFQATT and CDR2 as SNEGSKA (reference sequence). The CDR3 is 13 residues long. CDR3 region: CSARSQAAGELFF. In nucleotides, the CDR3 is TGCAGTGCTAGAAGTCAGGCAGCCGGGGAGCTGTTTTTT.

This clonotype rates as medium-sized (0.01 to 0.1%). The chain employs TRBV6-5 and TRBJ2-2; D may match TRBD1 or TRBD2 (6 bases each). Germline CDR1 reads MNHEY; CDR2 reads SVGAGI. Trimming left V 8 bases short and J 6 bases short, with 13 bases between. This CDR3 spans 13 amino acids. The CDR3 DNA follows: TGTGCCAGCGGTAGGGGGGAGCCCGGGGAGCTGTTTTTT. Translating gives CASGRGEPGELFF.

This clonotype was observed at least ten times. For the CDR3, the DNA is TGTGCCACCAGGAACAGGGGCTACAATGAGCAGTTCTTC. It specifies CATRNRGYNEQFF. The chain carries TRBV24-1 and TRBJ2-1; 7 positions agree with TRBD1. Germline-derived CDR1 and CDR2 are KGHDR and SFDVKD. V shed 7 bases, J shed 3 bases, and the junction held 2 bases outside the gene matches. This CDR3 is built from 13 residues.

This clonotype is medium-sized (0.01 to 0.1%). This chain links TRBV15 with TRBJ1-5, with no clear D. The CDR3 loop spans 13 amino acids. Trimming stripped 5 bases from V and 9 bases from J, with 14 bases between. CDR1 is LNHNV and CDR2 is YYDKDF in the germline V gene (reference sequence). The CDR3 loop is CATSGGRERPQHF. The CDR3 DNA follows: TGTGCCACCAGCGGTGGGCGGGAACGGCCCCAGCATTTT.

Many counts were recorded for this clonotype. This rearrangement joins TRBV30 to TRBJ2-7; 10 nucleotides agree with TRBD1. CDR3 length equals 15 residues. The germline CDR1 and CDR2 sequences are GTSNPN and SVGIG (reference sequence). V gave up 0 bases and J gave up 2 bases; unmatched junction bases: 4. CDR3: CAWSVPGTGAYEQYF. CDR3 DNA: TGTGCCTGGAGTGTACCCGGGACAGGGGCCTACGAGCAGTACTTC.

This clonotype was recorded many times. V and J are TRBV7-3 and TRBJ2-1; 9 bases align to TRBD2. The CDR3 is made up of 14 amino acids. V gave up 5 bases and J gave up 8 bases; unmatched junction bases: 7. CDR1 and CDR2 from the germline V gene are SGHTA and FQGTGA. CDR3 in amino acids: CASSPRTSEYEQFF. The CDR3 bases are TGTGCCAGCAGCCCCAGGACTAGCGAGTATGAGCAGTTCTTC.

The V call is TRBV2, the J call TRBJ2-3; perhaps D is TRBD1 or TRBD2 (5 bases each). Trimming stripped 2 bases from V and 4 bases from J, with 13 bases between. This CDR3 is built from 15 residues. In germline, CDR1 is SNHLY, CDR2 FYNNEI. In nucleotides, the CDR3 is TGTGCCAGCAGTGAATCCCCAGGGAGCTCAGATACGCAGTATTTT. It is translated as CASSESPGSSDTQYF.

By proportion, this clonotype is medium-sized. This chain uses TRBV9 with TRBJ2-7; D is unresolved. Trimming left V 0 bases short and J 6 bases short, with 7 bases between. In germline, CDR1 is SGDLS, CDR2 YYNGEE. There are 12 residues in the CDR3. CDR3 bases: TGTGCCAGCAGCGTAGTTAATGGCGAGCAGTACTTC. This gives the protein CASSVVNGEQYF.

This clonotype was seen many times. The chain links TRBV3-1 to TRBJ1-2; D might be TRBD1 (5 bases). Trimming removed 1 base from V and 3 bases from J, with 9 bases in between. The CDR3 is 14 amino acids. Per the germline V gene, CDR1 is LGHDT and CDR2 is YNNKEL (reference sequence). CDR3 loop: CASSQGGDHYGYTF. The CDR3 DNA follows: TGTGCCAGCAGCCAAGGTGGGGACCACTATGGCTACACCTTC. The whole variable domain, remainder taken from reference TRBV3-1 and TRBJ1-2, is DTAVSQTPKYLVTQMGNDKSIKCEQNLGHDTMYWYKQDSKKFLKIMFSYNNKELIINETVPNRFSPKSPDKAHLNLHINSLELGDSAVYFCASSQGGDHYGYTFGSGTRLTVV.

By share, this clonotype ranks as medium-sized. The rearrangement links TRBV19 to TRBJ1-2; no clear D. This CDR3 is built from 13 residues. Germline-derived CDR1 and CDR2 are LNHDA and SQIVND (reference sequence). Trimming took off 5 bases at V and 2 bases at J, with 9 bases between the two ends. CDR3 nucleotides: TGTGCCAGTAGTTCACAGACGAACTATGGCTACACCTTC. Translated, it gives CASSSQTNYGYTF. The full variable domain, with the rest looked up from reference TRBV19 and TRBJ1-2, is DGGITQSPKYLFRKEGQNVTLSCEQNLNHDAMYWYRQDPGQGLRLIYYSQIVNDFQKGDIAEGYSVSREKKESFPLTVTSAQKNPTAFYLCASSSQTNYGYTFGSGTRLTVV.

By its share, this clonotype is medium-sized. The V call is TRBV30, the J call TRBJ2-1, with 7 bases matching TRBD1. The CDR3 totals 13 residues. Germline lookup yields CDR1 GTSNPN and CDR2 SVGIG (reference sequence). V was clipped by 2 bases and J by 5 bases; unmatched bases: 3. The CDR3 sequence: CAWSRQGNNEQFF. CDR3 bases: TGTGCCTGGAGTAGACAGGGCAACAATGAGCAGTTCTTC.

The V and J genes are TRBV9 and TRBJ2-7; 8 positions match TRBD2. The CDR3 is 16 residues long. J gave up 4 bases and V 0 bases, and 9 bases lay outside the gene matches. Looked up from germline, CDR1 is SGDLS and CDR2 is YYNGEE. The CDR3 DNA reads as TGTGCCAGCAGCGTAGGGGACGAGCGGGAGACGTACGAGCAGTACTTC. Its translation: CASSVGDERETYEQYF.

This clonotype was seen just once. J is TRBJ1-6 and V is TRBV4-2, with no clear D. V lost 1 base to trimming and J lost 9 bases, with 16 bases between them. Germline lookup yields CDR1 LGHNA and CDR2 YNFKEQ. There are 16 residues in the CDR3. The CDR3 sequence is CASSQVGSSRSSPLHF. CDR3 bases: TGTGCCAGCAGCCAAGTAGGTTCCTCGAGGAGTTCACCCCTCCACTTT.

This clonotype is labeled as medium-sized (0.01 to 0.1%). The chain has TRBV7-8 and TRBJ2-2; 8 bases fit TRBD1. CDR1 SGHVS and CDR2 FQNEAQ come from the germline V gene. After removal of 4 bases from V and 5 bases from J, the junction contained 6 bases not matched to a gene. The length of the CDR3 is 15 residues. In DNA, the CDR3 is TGTGCCAGCAGCTCCGGACAGGGTGGGACCGGGGAGCTGTTTTTT. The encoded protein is CASSSGQGGTGELFF.

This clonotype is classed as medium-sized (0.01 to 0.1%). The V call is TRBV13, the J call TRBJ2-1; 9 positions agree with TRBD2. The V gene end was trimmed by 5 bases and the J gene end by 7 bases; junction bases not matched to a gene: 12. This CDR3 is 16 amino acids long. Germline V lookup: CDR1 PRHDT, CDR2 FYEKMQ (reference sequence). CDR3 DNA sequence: TGTGCCAGCAGCACGTTCCTTAGCGGGAGTGGGAATGAGCAGTTCTTC. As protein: CASSTFLSGSGNEQFF. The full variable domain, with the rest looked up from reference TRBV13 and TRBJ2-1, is AAGVIQSPRHLIKEKRETATLKCYPIPRHDTVYWYQQGPGQDPQFLISFYEKMQSDKGSIPDRFSAQQFSDYHSELNMSSLELGDSALYFCASSTFLSGSGNEQFFGPGTRLTVL.

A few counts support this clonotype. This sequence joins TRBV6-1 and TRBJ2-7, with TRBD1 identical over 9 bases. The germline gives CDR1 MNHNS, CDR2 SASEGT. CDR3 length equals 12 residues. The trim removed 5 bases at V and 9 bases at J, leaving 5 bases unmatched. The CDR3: CASSPTGGRQYF. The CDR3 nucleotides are TGTGCCAGCAGTCCGACAGGGGGACGGCAGTACTTC.

Here the CDR3 DNA reads TGTGCCAGCAGCCGGAACCAACAGGGGGCCGGCTCCTACAATGAGCAGTTCTTC. Residues: CASSRNQQGAGSYNEQFF. The chain uses TRBV7-2 and TRBJ2-1, with 9 positions matching TRBD1. Germline V gene lookup returns CDR1 SGHTA and CDR2 FQGNSA. CDR3 size: 18 residues. Trimming took 5 bases from V and 0 from J; bases not matched to a gene: 11.

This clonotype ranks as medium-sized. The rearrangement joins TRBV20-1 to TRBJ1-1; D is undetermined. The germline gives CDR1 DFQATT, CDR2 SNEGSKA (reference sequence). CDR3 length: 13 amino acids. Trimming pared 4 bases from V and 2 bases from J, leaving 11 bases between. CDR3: CSANKGTNTEAFF. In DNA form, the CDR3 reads TGCAGTGCTAATAAGGGCACCAACACTGAAGCTTTCTTT.

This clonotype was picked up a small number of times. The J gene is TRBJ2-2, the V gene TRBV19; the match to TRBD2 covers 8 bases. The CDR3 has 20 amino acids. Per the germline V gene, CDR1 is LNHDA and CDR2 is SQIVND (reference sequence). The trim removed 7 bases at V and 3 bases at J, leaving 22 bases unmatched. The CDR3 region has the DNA TGTGCCAGTACCGATTTGACCTCGGGGGGGCCTCGAAGGGACACCGGGGAGCTGTTTTTT. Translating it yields CASTDLTSGGPRRDTGELFF.

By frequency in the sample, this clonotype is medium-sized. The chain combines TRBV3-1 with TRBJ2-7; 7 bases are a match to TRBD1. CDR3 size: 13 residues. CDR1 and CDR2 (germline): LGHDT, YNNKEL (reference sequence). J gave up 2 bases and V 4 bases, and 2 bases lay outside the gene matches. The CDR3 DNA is TGTGCCAGCAGCCTTCAGGGGGCCTACGAGCAGTACTTC. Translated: CASSLQGAYEQYF.

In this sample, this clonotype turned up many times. The CDR3 DNA reads TGTGCCATCAGTGACCCCGGACAGGGCTACACCGGGGAGCTGTTTTTT. This encodes CAISDPGQGYTGELFF. The chain links TRBV10-3 to TRBJ2-2, with 8 bases aligning to TRBD1. Per germline, CDR1 ENHRY and CDR2 SYGVKD. The CDR3 has 16 residues. Trimming at V came to 3 bases and at J to 3 bases, leaving 6 bases not matched to a gene.

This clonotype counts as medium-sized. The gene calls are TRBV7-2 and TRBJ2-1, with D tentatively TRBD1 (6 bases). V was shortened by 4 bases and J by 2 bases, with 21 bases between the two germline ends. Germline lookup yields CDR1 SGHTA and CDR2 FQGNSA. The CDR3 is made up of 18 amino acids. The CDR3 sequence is CASSYPRTASSTYNEQFF. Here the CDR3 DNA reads TGTGCCAGCAGCTATCCTAGGACAGCTTCCTCGACCTACAATGAGCAGTTCTTC.

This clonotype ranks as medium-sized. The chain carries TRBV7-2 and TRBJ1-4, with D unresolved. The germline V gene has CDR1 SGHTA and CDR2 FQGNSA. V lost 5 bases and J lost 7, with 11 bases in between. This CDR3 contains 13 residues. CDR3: CASSMVVGEKLFF. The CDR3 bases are TGTGCCAGCAGCATGGTAGTAGGTGAAAAACTGTTTTTT. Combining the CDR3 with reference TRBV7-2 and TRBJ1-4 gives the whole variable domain GAGVSQSPSNKVTEKGKDVELRCDPISGHTALYWYRQSLGQGLEFLIYFQGNSAPDKSGLPSDRFSAERTGGSVSTLTIQRTQQEDSAVYLCASSMVVGEKLFFGSGTQLSVL.

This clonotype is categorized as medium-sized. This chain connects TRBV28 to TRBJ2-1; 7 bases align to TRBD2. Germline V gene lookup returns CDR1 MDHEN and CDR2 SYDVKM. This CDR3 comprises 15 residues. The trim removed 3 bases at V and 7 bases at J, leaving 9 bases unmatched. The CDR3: CASSFRAKRENEQFF. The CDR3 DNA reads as TGTGCCAGCAGTTTTCGTGCCAAGCGGGAAAATGAGCAGTTCTTC.

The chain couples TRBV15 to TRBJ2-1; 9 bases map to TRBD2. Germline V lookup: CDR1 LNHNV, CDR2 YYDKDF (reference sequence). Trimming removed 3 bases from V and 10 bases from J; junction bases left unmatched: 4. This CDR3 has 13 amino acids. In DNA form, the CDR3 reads TGTGCCACCAGCAGGTTAGCGGGAGAGGAGCAGTTCTTC. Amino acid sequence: CATSRLAGEEQFF.

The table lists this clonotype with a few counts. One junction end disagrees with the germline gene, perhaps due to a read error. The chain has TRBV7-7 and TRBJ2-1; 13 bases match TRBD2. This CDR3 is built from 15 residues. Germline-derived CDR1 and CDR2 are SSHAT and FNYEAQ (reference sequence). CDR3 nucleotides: TGTGCTAGCAGCCCGGGACTAGCGGGGAACAATGAGCAGTTCTTC. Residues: CASSPGLAGNNEQFF.

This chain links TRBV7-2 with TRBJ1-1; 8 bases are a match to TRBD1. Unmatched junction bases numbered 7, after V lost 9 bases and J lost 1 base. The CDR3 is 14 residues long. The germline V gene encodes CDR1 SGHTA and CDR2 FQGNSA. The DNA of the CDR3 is TGTGCCAGTAGAAGGACAGGGACGAACACTGAAGCTTTCTTT. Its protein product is CASRRTGTNTEAFF.